The 10 T cell receptor beta chains below all came from one sample that was sequenced in a study of cytomegalovirus exposure and HLA in healthy donors. PCR involved 60 Vbeta and 13 Jbeta primers. Sequenced by immunoSEQ multiplex PCR; TCRdb stores in-frame clones only, minus some. The sample totals 100,000 to 150,000 clones. Sequenced input: PBMCs. The receptors were sampled from a woman in her thirties or forties in good health and CMV-seronegative.

The CDR3 is CASSPPGTSYSYEQYF. The CDR3 coding sequence is TGTGCCAGCTCACCACCGGGGACAAGCTACTCCTACGAGCAGTACTTC. This chain uses TRBV18 with TRBJ2-7; a weak D match, TRBD1 (6 bases). The CDR3 runs to 16 residues. CDR1 is KGHSH, CDR2 LQKENI, per germline. With 0 bases removed from V and 0 bases from J, the gap between germline ends came to 12 bases. Supplemented by reference TRBV18 and TRBJ2-7, the full variable domain reads NAGVMQNPRHLVRRRGQEARLRCSPMKGHSHVYWYRQLPEEGLKFMVYLQKENIIDESGMPKERFSAEFPKEGPSILRIQQVVRGDSAAYFCASSPPGTSYSYEQYFGPGTRLTVT.

The J gene is TRBJ1-2, the V gene TRBV5-4; D remains unclear. Germline V gene sequence: CDR1 SGHNT, CDR2 YYREEE (reference sequence). Trimming took off 1 base at V and 6 bases at J, with 16 bases between the two ends. The CDR3 has 15 amino acids. The CDR3: CASSLPYVAGDGYTF. In nucleotides, the CDR3 is TGTGCCAGCAGCTTGCCGTACGTGGCAGGCGATGGCTACACCTTC.

The V call is TRBV7-2, the J call TRBJ2-1; TRBD2 matches 14 bases. The CDR3 runs to 15 residues. Germline V gives CDR1 SGHTA, CDR2 FQGNSA. J lost 6 bases, V lost 6 bases, and 4 bases had no gene match. The CDR3 coding sequence is TGTGCCAGCAGGCCGGGACTAGCGGGGGTCAATGAGCAGTTCTTC. This translates into CASRPGLAGVNEQFF.

The chain combines TRBV28 with TRBJ1-4; possible D gene TRBD1, 5 bases. Trimming removed 7 bases at V and 4 bases at J, with 10 bases between. The CDR3 sequence is 13 residues long. Germline V gives CDR1 MDHEN, CDR2 SYDVKM. In DNA form, the CDR3 reads TGTGCCAGCATACCCGGGGGTAATGAAAAACTGTTTTTT. Protein: CASIPGGNEKLFF.

The V and J genes are TRBV15 and TRBJ1-1; 8 nucleotides agree with TRBD1. Germline V gene lookup returns CDR1 LNHNV and CDR2 YYDKDF (reference sequence). The CDR3 runs to 16 residues. The J segment lost 6 bases and the V segment lost 1 base, leaving 10 bases of the junction unmatched. CDR3 sequence: CATSRVGQGARAEAFF. The CDR3 bases are TGTGCCACCAGCAGAGTAGGGCAGGGGGCCAGAGCTGAAGCTTTCTTT.

The rearrangement joins TRBV4-2 to TRBJ2-3, with 7 bases identical to TRBD2. V dropped 0 bases and J dropped 2; count of bases not matched to a gene: 5. Germline CDR1 is LGHNA and CDR2 is YNFKEQ. The CDR3 has 16 amino acids. This CDR3 reads CASSQDDRGDTDTQYF. As DNA, the CDR3 is TGTGCCAGCAGCCAAGATGACCGGGGGGACACAGATACGCAGTATTTT.

The rearrangement links TRBV5-4 to TRBJ1-2; tentative D call: TRBD1 (5 bases). Trimming removed 1 base from V and 6 bases from J, with 10 bases in between. There are 13 residues in the CDR3. CDR1 and CDR2 (germline): SGHNT, YYREEE (reference sequence). The CDR3 DNA follows: TGTGCCAGCAGCTTGTTCAGGGCCGATGGCTACACCTTC. Translated, it gives CASSLFRADGYTF.

For this clone: The junction and the germline gene differ at one end; a read error may be behind it. The rearrangement links TRBV25-1 to TRBJ1-5; possible D gene TRBD1, 6 bases. The CDR3 runs 14 residues. Germline assignment: CDR1 MGHDK and CDR2 SYGVNS. The CDR3 DNA reads as TGTGCCGGCAGTGAATGGTCAGGGGCCGGGCCCCAGCATTTT. Its translation: CAGSEWSGAGPQHF.

The chain combines TRBV19 with TRBJ2-2, with 8 bases lining up with TRBD1. Trimming at V came to 6 bases and at J to 2 bases, leaving 8 bases not matched to a gene. The CDR3 loop spans 16 amino acids. Germline V CDR1 and CDR2: LNHDA, SQIVND (reference sequence). CDR3: CASRDRVLRNTGELFF. CDR3 sequence (DNA): TGTGCCAGTAGGGACAGGGTATTAAGAAACACCGGGGAGCTGTTTTTT.

The chain couples TRBV10-3 to TRBJ2-7; unclear D gene. V shed 8 bases and J shed 0 bases, with 5 bases lying between them. The CDR3 is made up of 11 amino acids. Germline V gene sequence: CDR1 ENHRY, CDR2 SYGVKD. The CDR3 nucleotides are TGTGCCATCTCTACCTCCTACGAGCAGTACTTC. It translates to CAISTSYEQYF.